The rows below give T cell receptor beta chains drawn from one sample of a study of blood T cell repertoires in COVID-19. TCRdb's copy holds only in-frame clones and misses some; the assay was immunoSEQ multiplex PCR. The data show roughly 120,000 clones, 60% to 85% seen once. Input material: peripheral blood. The source is a man between 65 and 85 years old with acute or convalescent COVID-19. CDR3s include the opening cysteine and the closing phenylalanine or tryptophan. D genes are given only for firm matches. Clone size is given for some rows only: seen once, a few or many times, or a class if the clone is expanded.

D	V	size	J	DNA	CDR3
NA	TRBV10-3	NA	TRBJ2-2	TGTGCCATCGGCGGGACGAGCACCGGGGAGCTGTTTTTT	CAIGGTSTGELFF
TRBD2	TRBV7-3	NA	TRBJ2-1	TGTGCCAGCAGCATCAGCGGGGGGGCCCTCTACAATGAGCAGTTCTTC	CASSISGGALYNEQFF
NA	TRBV9	NA	TRBJ2-3	TGTGCCAGCAGCGACCCAAAAGGGGCAGATACGCAGTATTTT	CASSDPKGADTQYF
NA	TRBV2	few	TRBJ2-2	TGTGCCAGCAGACAGGAAAACACCGGGGAGCTGTTTTTT	CASRQENTGELFF
NA	TRBV21-1	NA	TRBJ1-6	TGTGCCAGCAGCAAATTGGTTGTGTGGGGCAATTCACCCCTCCACTTT	CASSKLVVWGNSPLHF
NA	TRBV9	once	TRBJ2-2	TGTGCCAGCAGCGTTATGGGACATAAGAACACCGGGGAGCTGTTTTTT	CASSVMGHKNTGELFF
NA	TRBV30	NA	TRBJ1-3	TGTGCCTGGAGTGAACAGCGAAACACCATATATTTT	CAWSEQRNTIYF
TRBD1	TRBV5-1	NA	TRBJ2-1	TGCGCCAGCAGCTTGGATCCGGGACAGTCCTACAATGAGCAGTTCTTC	CASSLDPGQSYNEQFF
NA	TRBV27	few	TRBJ1-2	TGTGCCAGCGGCTTACAGGGAGCTCTCCGCTACACCTTC	CASGLQGALRYTF
NA	TRBV2	few	TRBJ2-1	TGTGCCACCAAGGGGGGGTTTTACAATGAGCAGTTCTTC	CATKGGFYNEQFF
TRBD2	TRBV2	NA	TRBJ2-7	TGTGCCAGCAGGCGGGAGGCCGAGGGCGAGCAGTACTTC	CASRREAEGEQYF
NA	TRBV28	NA	TRBJ1-6	TGTGCCAGCAGTTTCAGGGGATGGTATTCACCCCTCCACTTT	CASSFRGWYSPLHF
TRBD2	TRBV28	NA	TRBJ2-1	TGTGCCAGCAGAACCCAAGGGACTAGCGGCAATGAGCAGTTCTTC	CASRTQGTSGNEQFF
NA	TRBV29-1	NA	TRBJ1-1	TGCAGCGTTGTGGTATGGGAGGGGAACACTGAAGCTTTCTTT	CSVVVWEGNTEAFF
NA	TRBV5-1	NA	TRBJ1-4	TGCGCCAGCAGGGGCAGTACGAATGAAAAACTGTTTTTT	CASRGSTNEKLFF
NA	TRBV24-1	once	TRBJ2-2	TGTGCCACCAGTAAGACAGGGAGGAGAACCGGGGAGCTGTTTTTT	CATSKTGRRTGELFF
NA	TRBV20-1	NA	TRBJ1-6	TGCAGTGCTAGTTTGCAGGGAGGAAATTCACCCCTCCACTTT	CSASLQGGNSPLHF
NA	TRBV19	NA	TRBJ1-6	TGTGCCAGTAGTCAGGATCCTACTTATTCACCCCTCCACTTT	CASSQDPTYSPLHF
TRBD1	TRBV14	NA	TRBJ2-1	TGTGCCAGCAGCCCAGGACAGGGTTGGAATGAGCAGTTCTTC	CASSPGQGWNEQFF
NA	TRBV18	NA	TRBJ2-3	TGTGCCAGCTCACCTGCCCCGCCTAGCGTCGGAGGAGATACGCAGTATTTT	CASSPAPPSVGGDTQYF
TRBD1	TRBV27	NA	TRBJ2-3	TGTGCCAGCAGTCCTCAGGGGGTGACGCAGTATTTT	CASSPQGVTQYF
TRBD1	TRBV19	NA	TRBJ2-7	TGTGCCAGTAGTACCGGGACAGGGGGCTTCCTCCCCTACGAGCAGTACTTC	CASSTGTGGFLPYEQYF
TRBD2	TRBV29-1	NA	TRBJ2-5	TGCAGCGTTGGGACTAGCCTAGAGACCCAGTACTTC	CSVGTSLETQYF
NA	TRBV5-1	once	TRBJ2-5	TGCGCCAGCAGCTACACAGGGACCCAAGAGACCCAGTACTTC	CASSYTGTQETQYF
TRBD1	TRBV5-8	few	TRBJ2-1	TGTGCCAGCAGCTTGGAGTCGGTTGGACAGGGTAGGAATGAGCAGTTCTTC	CASSLESVGQGRNEQFF
NA	TRBV7-9	NA	TRBJ2-5	TGTGCCAGCAGCTTGACGGTAGCCCAGATTCCCGAGACCCAGTACTTC	CASSLTVAQIPETQYF
NA	TRBV5-8	NA	TRBJ2-7	TGTGCCAGCAGCTTGACACAGGGCTACGAGCAGTACTTC	CASSLTQGYEQYF
NA	TRBV2	NA	TRBJ1-3	TGTGCCAGCTATGGAGGTCCGGGACTCGTAAGCTCTGGAAACACCATATATTTT	CASYGGPGLVSSGNTIYF
TRBD1	TRBV2	NA	TRBJ2-7	TGTGCCAGCACCCCGTTGCGACAGGGGGCAGGGGAGCAGTACTTC	CASTPLRQGAGEQYF
TRBD2	TRBV7-8	NA	TRBJ2-1	TGTGCCAGCAGCTTCAGGCTAGCGGGGGTTGTAGGTGACAATGAGCAGTTCTTC	CASSFRLAGVVGDNEQFF
NA	TRBV11-2	once	TRBJ2-3	TGTGCCAGCAGCTCGATTACAGGGTCAGATACGCAGTATTTT	CASSSITGSDTQYF
TRBD1	TRBV13	NA	TRBJ2-7	TGTGCCAGCAGCTCAAGGACAGGGGTTGGGGACGAGCAGTACTTC	CASSSRTGVGDEQYF
NA	TRBV19	NA	TRBJ2-2	TGTGCCAGTAGAAGACAGCAAACCGGGGAGCTGTTTTTT	CASRRQQTGELFF
TRBD1	TRBV7-9	NA	TRBJ1-1	TGTGCCAGCAGCTCACAGGGGGCACTGAACACTGAAGCTTTCTTT	CASSSQGALNTEAFF
TRBD2	TRBV6-5	NA	TRBJ2-1	TGTGCCAGCAGTCGGCTAGCGGGAGGCGCCAATGAGCAGTTCTTC	CASSRLAGGANEQFF
NA	TRBV2	NA	TRBJ1-1	TGTGCCAGCAGGGTAGAGAACTTAAAAGCTTTCTTT	CASRVENLKAFF
NA	TRBV5-4	NA	TRBJ2-4	TGTGCCAGCAGCTTGGAAGGGGGTCATGCCAAAAACATTCAGTACTTC	CASSLEGGHAKNIQYF
TRBD1	TRBV28	once	TRBJ1-5	TGTGCCAGCAGTTCGGGACAGGGTGATCAGCCCCAGCATTTT	CASSSGQGDQPQHF
NA	TRBV18	NA	TRBJ1-1	TGTGCCAGCGGGATAACAGGGATGAACACTGAAGCTTTCTTT	CASGITGMNTEAFF
TRBD1	TRBV7-3	NA	TRBJ2-2	TGTGCCAGCGGTGGACAGGGAAACACCGGGGAGCTGTTTTTT	CASGGQGNTGELFF
NA	TRBV27	NA	TRBJ1-1	TGTGCCAGCAGTTTGAGGGGGAGCACTGAAGCTTTCTTT	CASSLRGSTEAFF
NA	TRBV11-2	NA	TRBJ2-1	TGTGCCAGCAGGGGGGGAGGAGTCAATGAGCAGTTCTTC	CASRGGGVNEQFF
NA	TRBV7-9	NA	TRBJ1-1	TGTGCCAGCGCGAGACAGCTGAACACTGAAGCTTTCTTT	CASARQLNTEAFF
TRBD1	TRBV5-6	NA	TRBJ2-3	TGTGCCAGCAGCTTGGTGGGACAGGGCAAAGCAGATACGCAGTATTTT	CASSLVGQGKADTQYF
NA	TRBV9	many	TRBJ1-1	TGTGCCAGCAGCGTTAACAAGGGGCCAGGTTGGAACACTGAAGCTTTCTTT	CASSVNKGPGWNTEAFF
TRBD1	TRBV2	NA	TRBJ2-1	TGTGCCACCATCCAGGACAGGGGTTCCAATGAGCAGTTCTTC	CATIQDRGSNEQFF
NA	TRBV23-1	NA	TRBJ2-1	TGCGCCAGCCTCAGACTCGGCCCTTCGGAGTTCTTC	CASLRLGPSEFF
TRBD1	TRBV3-1/TRBV3-2	NA	TRBJ1-4	TGTGCCAGCAGCCTTATCCGGACAGGGAAGGGTGAAAAACTGTTTTTT	CASSLIRTGKGEKLFF
NA	TRBV14	few	TRBJ2-7	TGTGCCAGCAGTCAAGCCGGGGTTGGCTACGAGCAGTACTTC	CASSQAGVGYEQYF
NA	TRBV5-1	NA	TRBJ1-6	TGCGCCAGCAGCTTGGATACGGGAGGCAGTTCACCCCTCCACTTT	CASSLDTGGSSPLHF
NA	TRBV19	NA	TRBJ1-2	TGTGCCAGTAGTGCCGCAGGTTACGGCTACACCTTC	CASSAAGYGYTF
TRBD2	TRBV5-6	NA	TRBJ2-1	TGTGCCAGCAGCCCAATCCCGAGCGGGGGGCCATACAATGAGCAGTTCTTC	CASSPIPSGGPYNEQFF
TRBD1	TRBV5-1	NA	TRBJ2-5	TGCGCCAGCAGCTTGGCGGGACAGGGGTCTTTAGAGACCCAGTACTTC	CASSLAGQGSLETQYF
NA	TRBV14	NA	TRBJ2-3	TGTGCCAGCAGCCAACTTAGCACAGATACGCAGTATTTT	CASSQLSTDTQYF